This T cell receptor (beta chain) was identified during a study of cytotoxic CD8 clonotypes in ibrutinib-treated CLL. Only in-frame clones appear in the TCRdb table, and some are missing; sequencing was by immunoSEQ multiplex PCR. The sample records 150,000 or so clones, more than 75% being singletons. Of note for this clone: A read error may account for a junction end that differs from germline.

Germline V CDR1 and CDR2: SGHRS, YFSETQ. There are 14 residues in the CDR3. The specimen comprised PBMCs, sampled after 12 months of ibrutinib treatment. The genes are TRBV5-1 and TRBJ2-7; D assignment may be TRBD1 or TRBD2 (5 bases each). The clonotype originates from a human donor with chronic lymphocytic leukemia. For the CDR3, the DNA is TGCGCCAGCAGCTCCTATCTTTTCCGGGACCGTCCCACTTTC. Protein: CASSSYLFRDRPTF.